The sample holds one count of the clone carrying this TCR beta chain. The sample comes from a study of cytomegalovirus exposure and HLA in healthy donors. PCR used 60 Vbeta primers and 13 Jbeta primers. The protocol was immunoSEQ multiplex PCR, while the TCRdb copy is restricted to in-frame clones and leaves out a portion. The repertoire holds 200,000 to 250,000 clones, with less than 85% as singletons. This sequence originates from a man between 18 and 29 years old in good health and CMV-seronegative. The sample was PBMCs.

The CDR3 is CASSLIVLPGEDEQYF. The CDR3 DNA reads TGTGCCAGCAGCTTAATCGTCCTCCCTGGCGAGGACGAGCAGTACTTC. This chain uses TRBV11-2 with TRBJ2-7, with unresolved D. Trimming took off 2 bases at V and 5 bases at J, with 19 bases between the two ends. The CDR3 totals 16 residues. In germline, CDR1 is SGHAT, CDR2 FQNNGV.